This TCR beta chain is from a study of long-term antiretroviral therapy in people with HIV. The run of the v3.0 immunoSEQ assay was at survey level. The repertoire was sequenced with immunoSEQ multiplex PCR; TCRdb's copy has only in-frame clones and lacks some. The sample shows approximately 35,000 clones, roughly 80% of them seen only once. CDR3 length: 14 residues. V shed 11 bases and J shed 0 bases, with 14 bases lying between them. Germline loops: CDR1 SNHLY, CDR2 FYNNEI. Overall study results and limits: Collection of the blood took place between about 2004 and 2018. The ART regimens in use then may have been less effective than current ones. Those clones which expanded before ART made up the dominant part of the repertoire at all time points.

Details on this clone: The antigen remains undetermined.

The sample consisted of unsorted PBMCs, taken 2 years after starting antiretroviral therapy. This TCR was sampled from a woman between 50 and 59 years old with HIV. V usage is TRBV2 and J usage is TRBJ1-3; a weak D match, TRBD1 (5 bases). The CDR3 spells CASAGTDSGNTIYF. CDR3 in DNA: TGTGCCTCTGCCGGGACGGACTCTGGAAACACCATATATTTT.